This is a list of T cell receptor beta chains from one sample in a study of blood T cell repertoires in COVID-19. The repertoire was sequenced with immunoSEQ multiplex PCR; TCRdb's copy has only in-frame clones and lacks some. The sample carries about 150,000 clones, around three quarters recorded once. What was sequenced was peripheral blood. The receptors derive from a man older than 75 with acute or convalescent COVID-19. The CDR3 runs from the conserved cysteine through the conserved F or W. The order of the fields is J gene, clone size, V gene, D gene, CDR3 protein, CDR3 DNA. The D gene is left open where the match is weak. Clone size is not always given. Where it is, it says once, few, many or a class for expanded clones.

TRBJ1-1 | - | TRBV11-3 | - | CASSPLTGAMNTEAFF | TGTGCCAGCAGCCCACTGACAGGAGCTATGAACACTGAAGCTTTCTTT
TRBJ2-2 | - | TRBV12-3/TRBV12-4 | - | CASTGYGELFF | TGTGCCAGCACAGGGTACGGGGAGCTGTTTTTT
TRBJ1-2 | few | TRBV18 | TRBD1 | CASSPIGATSTGVGYTF | TGTGCCAGCTCACCAATCGGGGCGACGTCGACAGGGGTTGGCTACACCTTC
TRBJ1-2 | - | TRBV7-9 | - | CASTYQMLGASAGYTF | TGTGCCAGCACCTACCAAATGCTGGGGGCAAGTGCGGGCTACACCTTC
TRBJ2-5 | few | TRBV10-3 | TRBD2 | CAISAGGQETQYF | TGTGCCATCAGTGCGGGGGGCCAAGAGACCCAGTACTTC
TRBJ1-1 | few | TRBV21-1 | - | CASSKDRERNTEAFF | TGTGCCAGCAGCAAGGACAGGGAAAGGAACACTGAAGCTTTCTTT
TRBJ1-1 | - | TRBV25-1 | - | CASTSGGSEAFF | TGTGCCAGTACATCGGGAGGGTCTGAAGCTTTCTTT
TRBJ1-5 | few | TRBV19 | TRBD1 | CASSTNRGSNQPQHF | TGTGCCAGTAGCACCAACAGGGGAAGCAATCAGCCCCAGCATTTT
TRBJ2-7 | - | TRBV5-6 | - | CASSFVGGYEQYF | TGTGCCAGCAGTTTTGTCGGGGGCTACGAGCAGTACTTC
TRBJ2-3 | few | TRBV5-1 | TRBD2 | CASSFGGGSRGDTQYF | TGCGCCAGCAGCTTCGGCGGGGGTAGTAGAGGAGATACGCAGTATTTT
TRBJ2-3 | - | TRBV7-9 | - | CASSTPWSTDTQYF | TGTGCCAGCAGCACACCTTGGAGCACAGATACGCAGTATTTT
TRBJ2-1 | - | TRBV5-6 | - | CASSLARYNEQFF | TGTGCCAGCAGCTTGGCACGGTACAATGAGCAGTTCTTC
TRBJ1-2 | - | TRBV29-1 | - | CSVEAGAGIYGYTF | TGCAGCGTTGAAGCAGGAGCAGGGATCTATGGCTACACCTTC
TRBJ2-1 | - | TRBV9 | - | CASSVARVDEQFF | TGTGCCAGCAGCGTAGCGCGGGTGGATGAGCAGTTCTTC
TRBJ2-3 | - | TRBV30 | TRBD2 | CAWSYERGSTDTQYF | TGTGCCTGGAGTTACGAGCGGGGTAGCACAGATACGCAGTATTTT
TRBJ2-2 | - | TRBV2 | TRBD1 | CASTRDRVNTGELFF | TGTGCCAGCACCCGGGACAGGGTTAACACCGGGGAGCTGTTTTTT
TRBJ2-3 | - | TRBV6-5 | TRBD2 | CATGLVDTDTQYF | TGTGCCACCGGACTAGTCGACACAGATACGCAGTATTTT
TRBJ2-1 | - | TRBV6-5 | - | CASSYGTGNEQFF | TGTGCCAGCAGTTACGGCACAGGGAATGAGCAGTTCTTC
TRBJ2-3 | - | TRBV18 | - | CASSPPRQGRRDTQYF | TGTGCCAGCTCACCACCTCGTCAGGGGCGTAGAGATACGCAGTATTTT
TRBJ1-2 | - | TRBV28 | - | CASTDSNYGYTF | TGTGCCAGCACGGACAGCAACTATGGCTACACCTTC
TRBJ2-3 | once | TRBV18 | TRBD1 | CASAQGARTDTQYF | TGTGCCAGCGCCCAGGGGGCGCGGACAGATACGCAGTATTTT
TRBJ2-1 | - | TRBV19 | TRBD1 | CASSEEGQGSYNEQFF | TGTGCCAGTAGTGAGGAAGGACAGGGTTCCTACAATGAGCAGTTCTTC
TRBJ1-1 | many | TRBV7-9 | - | CASSPTRTELNTEAFF | TGTGCCAGCAGTCCAACCAGGACAGAGCTGAACACTGAAGCTTTCTTT
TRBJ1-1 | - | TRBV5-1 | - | CASSSGAQNTEAFF | TGCGCCAGCAGTTCAGGGGCGCAGAACACTGAAGCTTTCTTT
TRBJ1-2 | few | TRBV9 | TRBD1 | CASSFQGAGGYTF | TGTGCCAGCAGCTTTCAGGGGGCTGGGGGCTACACCTTC
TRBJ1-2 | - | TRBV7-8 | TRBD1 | CASSPGGTGRNYGYTF | TGTGCCAGCAGCCCAGGGGGGACAGGGCGGAACTATGGCTACACCTTC
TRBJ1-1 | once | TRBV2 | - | CARSPPGIDTEAFF | TGTGCCAGGTCCCCTCCAGGGATCGACACTGAAGCTTTCTTT
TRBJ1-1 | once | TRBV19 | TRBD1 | CASIGWGQGAEAFF | TGTGCCAGTATTGGGTGGGGGCAGGGGGCTGAAGCTTTCTTT
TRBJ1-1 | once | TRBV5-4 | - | CASSLGAIGQTEAFF | TGTGCCAGCAGCTTGGGCGCAATCGGACAGACTGAAGCTTTCTTT
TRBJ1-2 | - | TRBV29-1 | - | CSVGGSGGSTNYGYTF | TGCAGCGTTGGGGGTTCGGGTGGGAGCACTAACTATGGCTACACCTTC
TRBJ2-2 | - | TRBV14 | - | CASSQVRGGTGELFF | TGTGCCAGCAGCCAAGTCCGGGGTGGTACCGGGGAGCTGTTTTTT
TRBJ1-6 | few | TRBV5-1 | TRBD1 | CASSLVGQGVNNSPLHF | TGCGCCAGCAGCTTGGTGGGACAGGGGGTCAATAATTCACCCCTCCACTTT
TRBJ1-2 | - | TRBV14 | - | CASSAKRTVAIF | TGTGCCAGCAGCGCAAAGCGGACAGTAGCTATCTTC
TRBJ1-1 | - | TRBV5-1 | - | CARSGGAGVTEAFF | TGCGCCCGCAGCGGGGGGGCAGGGGTCACTGAAGCTTTCTTT
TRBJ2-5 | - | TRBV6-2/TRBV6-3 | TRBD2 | CASSQGLPGTQYF | TGTGCCAGCAGTCAGGGACTACCCGGGACCCAGTACTTC
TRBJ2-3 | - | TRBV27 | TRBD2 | CASSTIAGVSTDTQYF | TGTGCCAGCAGTACCATAGCGGGGGTTAGCACAGATACGCAGTATTTT
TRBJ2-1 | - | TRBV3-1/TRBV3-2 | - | CASSHPRGGRSEQFF | TGTGCCAGCAGCCACCCGAGGGGAGGTCGTTCCGAGCAGTTCTTC
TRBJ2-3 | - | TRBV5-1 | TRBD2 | CASSLASGVDTQYF | TGCGCCAGCAGCTTGGCTAGCGGGGTGGATACGCAGTATTTT
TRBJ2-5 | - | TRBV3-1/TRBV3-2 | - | CASGQDRLVETQYF | TGTGCCAGCGGCCAAGATCGACTGGTAGAGACCCAGTACTTC
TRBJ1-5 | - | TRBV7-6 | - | CASSPGDQQGWQPQHF | TGTGCCAGCAGCCCCGGGGACCAACAGGGATGGCAGCCCCAGCATTTT
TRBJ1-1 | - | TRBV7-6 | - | CASSPLKGSGAEAFF | TGTGCCAGCAGCCCCCTCAAAGGTTCGGGGGCTGAAGCTTTCTTT
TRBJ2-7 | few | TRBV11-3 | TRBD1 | CASGQGGTYEQYF | TGTGCCAGCGGACAGGGAGGAACCTACGAGCAGTACTTC
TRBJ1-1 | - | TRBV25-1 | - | CASSVRFQAFF | TGTGCCAGCAGTGTGAGGTTTCAAGCTTTCTTT
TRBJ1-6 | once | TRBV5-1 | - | CASSYTMDEGSPLHF | TGCGCCAGCAGCTACACTATGGACGAGGGTTCACCCCTCCACTTT
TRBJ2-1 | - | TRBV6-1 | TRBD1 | CASSEGTGENEQFF | TGTGCCAGCAGTGAAGGAACAGGGGAGAATGAGCAGTTCTTC
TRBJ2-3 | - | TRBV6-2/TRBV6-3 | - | CASSYKRRNLDTDTQYF | TGTGCCAGCAGTTACAAGCGGCGGAACCTAGACACAGATACGCAGTATTTT
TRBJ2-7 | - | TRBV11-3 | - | CASSLGSGGQYF | TGTGCCAGCAGCTTAGGGTCCGGTGGGCAGTACTTC
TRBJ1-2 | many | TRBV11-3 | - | CASSAPSNYGYTF | TGTGCCAGCAGCGCGCCAAGTAACTATGGCTACACCTTC
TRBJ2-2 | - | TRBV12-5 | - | CASGIQGAGELFF | TGTGCTAGTGGTATACAGGGTGCCGGGGAGCTGTTTTTT
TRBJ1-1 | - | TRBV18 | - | CASSPERRGTEAFF | TGTGCCAGCTCACCAGAGAGGCGGGGCACTGAAGCTTTCTTT
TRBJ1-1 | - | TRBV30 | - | CAWSDRFPPEAFF | TGTGCCTGGAGTGACAGGTTTCCTCCTGAAGCTTTCTTT
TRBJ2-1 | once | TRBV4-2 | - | CASSPPGLRDPNEQFF | TGTGCCAGCAGCCCTCCGGGACTGAGGGACCCGAATGAGCAGTTCTTC
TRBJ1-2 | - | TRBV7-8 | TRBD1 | CASSLMLMGQVGYTF | TGTGCCAGCAGCTTAATGTTAATGGGACAGGTCGGCTACACCTTC